Presented here are 21 T cell receptor beta chains from one specimen sequenced in a study of T cell responses to AZD1222 COVID-19 vaccine. Measured with immunoSEQ multiplex PCR; TCRdb has only the in-frame clones, and not every one. The sample lists 150,000 or so clones; roughly nine tenths were seen once. The input for sequencing was peripheral blood, taken on day 0 of AZD1222 vaccination. Receptors were obtained from an adult in good health.

The chain couples TRBV21-1 to TRBJ2-7; the table's D gene call, TRBD2, was not cross checked with the DNA. TRBV21-1 is a recognized pseudogene. The CDR3 loop spans 14 amino acids. The CDR3 bases are TGTGCCAGCAGCAAAGACGGGTCCCTGTGGGAGCAGTACTTC. This sequence encodes CASSKDGSLWEQYF.

This chain uses TRBV5-1 with TRBJ1-1, with 8 bases that match TRBD1. The CDR3 consists of 17 residues. Germline V gene sequence: CDR1 SGHRS, CDR2 YFSETQ. V lost 4 bases, J lost 0 bases, and 11 bases stayed unmatched. The chain's CDR3 is CASSALGQGPLNTEAFF. CDR3 nucleotide sequence: TGCGCCAGCAGCGCCCTAGGACAGGGACCCTTGAACACTGAAGCTTTCTTT.

This chain uses TRBV5-5 with TRBJ2-5; perhaps D is TRBD1 or TRBD2 (5 bases each). The CDR3 loop spans 14 amino acids. Germline V gene sequence: CDR1 SGHKS, CDR2 YYEKEE (reference sequence). The V end lost 4 bases, the J end lost 4 bases, and 14 bases lay between the germline ends. The CDR3 sequence: CASSPSDSGETQYF. DNA for the CDR3: TGTGCCAGCAGCCCCTCAGACAGCGGAGAGACCCAGTACTTC.

The CDR3 reads CASSYSSDYGYTF. For the CDR3, the DNA is TGTGCCAGCAGTTACTCTTCAGACTATGGCTACACCTTC. This chain uses TRBV6-5 with TRBJ1-2; the D is unclear. Germline V gives CDR1 MNHEY, CDR2 SVGAGI. The CDR3 runs 13 residues. V was trimmed by 0 bases and J by 3 bases, leaving 5 bases between them.

V gene TRBV6-5 combines with J gene TRBJ1-2; D uncertain. This CDR3 has 11 residues. Germline-derived CDR1 and CDR2 are MNHEY and SVGAGI. Trimming removed 7 bases at V and 3 bases at J, with 6 bases between. CDR3 amino acids: CASKRDYGYTF. CDR3 DNA: TGTGCCAGCAAGAGGGACTATGGCTACACCTTC.

J is TRBJ2-7 and V is TRBV6-5, with a weak D call TRBD1 (6 bases). The germline V gene has CDR1 MNHEY and CDR2 SVGAGI. This CDR3 spans 15 amino acids. Trimming took off 4 bases at V and 1 base at J, with 14 bases between the two ends. CDR3 bases: TGTGCCAGCAGTTGGGACCGGGACATTTCCTACGAGCAGTACTTC. Protein sequence: CASSWDRDISYEQYF.

The CDR3 region has the DNA TGTGCCAGCAGTTTATGGGGACAGGGAGTAGTCGAGCAGTACTTC. Protein: CASSLWGQGVVEQYF. The chain is built from TRBV28 and TRBJ2-7, with TRBD1 matching over 9 bases. This CDR3 comprises 15 residues. Trimming at V came to 0 bases and at J to 6 bases, leaving 6 bases not matched to a gene. CDR1 and CDR2 (germline): MDHEN, SYDVKM.

The chain links TRBV20-1 to TRBJ2-5, with 7 bases fitting TRBD1. J was trimmed by 5 bases and V by 6 bases; bases with no gene match: 3. Germline V CDR1 and CDR2: DFQATT, SNEGSKA (reference sequence). This CDR3 is 11 amino acids long. The CDR3 bases are TGCAGTGCAGGGGGCCGGGAGACCCAGTACTTC. Encoded protein: CSAGGRETQYF.

This sequence joins TRBV9 and TRBJ2-7; the match to TRBD1 covers 8 bases. The V gene's germline CDR1 is SGDLS and CDR2 YYNGEE. CDR3 length: 15 amino acids. Trimming removed 4 bases from V and 0 bases from J; junction bases left unmatched: 6. The DNA for the CDR3 is TGTGCCAGCAGCCTTGGACAGGGTAACTCCTACGAGCAGTACTTC. Its protein is CASSLGQGNSYEQYF.

The J gene is TRBJ1-2, the V gene TRBV24-1; D is perhaps TRBD1 (6 bases). Trimming left V 1 base short and J 8 bases short, with 7 bases between. This CDR3 contains 12 residues. The germline CDR1 and CDR2 sequences are KGHDR and SFDVKD. CDR3 sequence (DNA): TGTGCCACCAGTGATTTCAGGGGCGGCTACACCTTC. It codes for CATSDFRGGYTF.

The chain combines TRBV6-1 with TRBJ2-7, with TRBD1 matching 12 bases. Germline CDR1 is MNHNS and CDR2 is SASEGT. CDR3 size: 16 residues. V lost 4 bases, J lost 3 bases, and 7 bases stayed unmatched. CDR3: CASSGGQGARNYEQYF. DNA of the CDR3: TGTGCCAGCAGTGGGGGACAGGGGGCGCGTAACTACGAGCAGTACTTC.

This chain links TRBV2 with TRBJ1-1; D ambiguous. V was trimmed by 6 bases and J by 0 bases, leaving 8 bases between them. The CDR3 contains 13 residues. Germline V gives CDR1 SNHLY, CDR2 FYNNEI. Here the CDR3 reads CASRMGMNTEAFF. In DNA form, the CDR3 reads TGTGCCAGCAGGATGGGAATGAACACTGAAGCTTTCTTT.

This chain uses TRBV7-3 with TRBJ1-4; D is ambiguous. The CDR3 covers 15 residues. Deletions cut 5 bases from V and 2 bases from J, with 12 bases between. In germline, CDR1 is SGHTA, CDR2 FQGTGA. CDR3 nucleotide sequence: TGTGCCAGCAGCCTCAACGGTCCCACTAATGAAAAACTGTTTTTT. This codes for CASSLNGPTNEKLFF.

The chain joins TRBV12-3 or TRBV12-4 to TRBJ1-1, with no clear D. The CDR3 runs 12 residues. With 5 bases removed from V and 1 base from J, the gap between germline ends came to 5 bases. CDR3 DNA sequence: TGTGCCAGCAGTGAGAGGAACACTGAAGCTTTCTTT. It encodes CASSERNTEAFF.

The V call is TRBV24-1, the J call TRBJ2-2; 8 nucleotides line up with TRBD1. Germline CDR1 and CDR2: KGHDR and SFDVKD. The CDR3 runs 14 residues. The trim removed 8 bases at V and 5 bases at J, leaving 6 bases unmatched. The DNA for the CDR3 is TGTGCCACCATGCCAGGGGGCCTAACCGGGGAGCTGTTTTTT. Translated, it gives CATMPGGLTGELFF.

The chain links TRBV4-3 to TRBJ1-2; 8 bases align to TRBD1. The CDR3 spans 14 residues. The V segment lost 0 bases and the J segment 4 bases; nucleotides outside the gene matches: 1. The germline V gene has CDR1 LGHNA and CDR2 YSLEER. For the CDR3, the DNA is TGCGCCAGCAGCCAAGATGGACAGGGCTATGGCTACACCTTC. This translates into CASSQDGQGYGYTF.

The chain carries TRBV28 and TRBJ1-1; TRBD1 might be the D (6 bases). Germline V CDR1 and CDR2: MDHEN, SYDVKM. The CDR3 length is 12 residues. Trimming removed 5 bases at V and 10 bases at J, with 14 bases between. The DNA of the CDR3 is TGTGCCAGCAGTCCCTGGACAGTTGGAGCTTTCTTT. Translation gives CASSPWTVGAFF.

The chain recombines TRBV12-3 or TRBV12-4 with TRBJ2-1; D unclear. Trimming took 5 bases from V and 5 from J, leaving 4 bases between them. The CDR3 is made up of 11 amino acids. The CDR3 DNA is TGTGCCAGCAGTACCAACAATGAGCAGTTCTTC. Translated, it gives CASSTNNEQFF.

The J gene is TRBJ2-6, the V gene TRBV5-6; no clear D gene. CDR3 length: 15 amino acids. V lost 3 bases to trimming and J lost 0 bases, with 7 bases between them. Germline V lookup: CDR1 SGHDT, CDR2 YYEEEE. The CDR3 region is CASSSQDSGANVLTF. The DNA for the CDR3 is TGTGCCAGCAGCTCGCAGGACTCTGGGGCCAACGTCCTGACTTTC.

V gene TRBV4-2 combines with J gene TRBJ2-2; 8 nucleotides agree with TRBD2. Trimming at V came to 0 bases and at J to 0 bases, leaving 9 bases not matched to a gene. CDR3 length: 19 residues. CDR1 is LGHNA and CDR2 is YNFKEQ in the germline V gene. CDR3: CASSQEWRGAYANTGELFF. CDR3 sequence (DNA): TGTGCCAGCAGCCAAGAGTGGCGGGGGGCTTACGCGAACACCGGGGAGCTGTTTTTT.

The chain uses TRBV5-1 and TRBJ1-2; perhaps TRBD1 as D (5 bases). Germline V lookup: CDR1 SGHRS, CDR2 YFSETQ. CDR3 length: 13 amino acids. Trimming removed 4 bases at V and 2 bases at J, with 9 bases between. CDR3 in amino acids: CASSPGRNYGYTF. As DNA, the CDR3 is TGCGCCAGCAGCCCGGGACGGAACTATGGCTACACCTTC.